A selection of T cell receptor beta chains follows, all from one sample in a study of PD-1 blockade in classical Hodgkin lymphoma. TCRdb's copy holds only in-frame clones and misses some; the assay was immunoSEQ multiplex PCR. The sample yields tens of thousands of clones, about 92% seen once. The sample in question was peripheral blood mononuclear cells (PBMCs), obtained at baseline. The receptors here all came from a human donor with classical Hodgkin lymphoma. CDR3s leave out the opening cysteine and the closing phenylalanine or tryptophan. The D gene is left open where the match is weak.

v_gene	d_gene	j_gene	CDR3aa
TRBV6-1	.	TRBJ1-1	ASREIGEAF
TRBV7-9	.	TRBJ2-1	ASSGNEQF
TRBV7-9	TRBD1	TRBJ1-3	ASSSRKQGAVGGNTIY
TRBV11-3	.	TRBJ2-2	ASSLQNTGELF
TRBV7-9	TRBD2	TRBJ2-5	ASSLGLAEQETQY
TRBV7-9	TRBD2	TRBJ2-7	ASSLELAGDRNYEQY
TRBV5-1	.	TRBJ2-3	ASSLGSSTDTQY
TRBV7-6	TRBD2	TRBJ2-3	ASSPLAGGPDTQY
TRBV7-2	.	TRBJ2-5	ASVQDVSETQY
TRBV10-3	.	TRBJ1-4	AISAGAREKLF
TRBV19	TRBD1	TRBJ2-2	ASRTRPRRGGWAGELF
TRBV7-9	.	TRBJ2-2	AIPGGTGELF
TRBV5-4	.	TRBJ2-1	ASSLKAERNEQF
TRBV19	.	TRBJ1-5	ASSIGTQPQH
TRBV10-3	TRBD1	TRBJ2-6	AIKPPRGQGSSGANVLT
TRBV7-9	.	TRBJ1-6	ASSLDGGNSPLH
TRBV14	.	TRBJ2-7	ASSQDSQDELGYEQY
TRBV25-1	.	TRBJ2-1	ASRGGHEQF
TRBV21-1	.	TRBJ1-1	ASEQGAPAF
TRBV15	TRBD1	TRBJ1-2	ATSKDRGAYGYT
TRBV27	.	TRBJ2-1	ASSSSLGPYNEQF
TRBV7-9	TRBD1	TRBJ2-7	ASSKTGATSYEQY
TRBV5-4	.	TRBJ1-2	ASSLRDIGPYGYT